The T cell receptor beta chain under discussion was sequenced for a study of regulatory T cells in long-lasting Graves disease. Whole-study results and caveats: With some 2,700 shared public clonotypes, persistent patients exceeded new patients, who shared about a thousand.

Stated time point: newly diagnosed GD, antithyroid drugs for less than 3 months. Making the TCR library involved RNA that had been extracted from PBMCs. To make TCR beta libraries, researchers used iRepertoire HTBI primers and Arm-PCR of CDR3 regions. MiXCR, applied by TCRdb to the multiplex PCR reads, yields one record per CDR3 protein. The profile shows 350,000 to 550,000 distinct CDR3 sequences, about a sixth of them singletons. This clonotype was counted ten times or more. The antigen remains unidentified. These data were also filed under a second study, of T cells in Graves' hyperthyroidism and ophthalmopathy. This second study notes: The authors' 13 V-J model separated ophthalmopathy from stable hyperthyroidism.

This specimen consisted of peripheral blood mononuclear cells (PBMCs), obtained at new diagnosis, from a patient treated with antithyroid drugs. This TCR was sampled from a woman in her late teens or twenties with Graves disease.

The CDR3 region is CSALRDVDEKLFF. CDR3 DNA sequence: TGCAGTGCCCTACGGGACGTTGATGAAAAACTGTTTTTT. The chain is built from TRBV20-1 and TRBJ1-4; TRBD1 is a possible D gene (5 bases). The V end lost 6 bases, the J end lost 6 bases, and 14 bases lay between the germline ends. Germline V gene lookup returns CDR1 DFQATT and CDR2 SNEGSKA (reference sequence). The CDR3 runs to 13 residues.